These 23 T cell receptor beta chains were sequenced from one sample in a study of blood T cell repertoires in COVID-19. Assay used: immunoSEQ multiplex PCR; TCRdb lists only in-frame clones, some missing. The sample contains 95,000 to 150,000 clones, over 80% of which appear only once. The source material was PBMCs or T cells enriched from blood (not recorded which). These TCRs come from a woman aged 25 to 45 who had recovered from COVID-19.

V usage is TRBV3-1 (or the pseudogene TRBV3-2) and J usage is TRBJ1-2, with D maybe TRBD1 (6 bases). CDR1 is LGHDT and CDR2 is YNNKEL in the germline V gene (reference sequence). V lost 3 bases and J lost 2, with 16 bases in between. This CDR3 region has 16 residues. This CDR3 is CASSHGTSTGNYGYTF. CDR3 nucleotide sequence: TGTGCCAGCAGCCATGGGACATCGACGGGGAACTATGGCTACACCTTC.

This sequence joins TRBV6-5 and TRBJ2-7; 7 bases are shared with TRBD1. With 4 bases clipped from V and 2 bases from J, the junction kept 8 bases outside the gene matches. The CDR3 is made up of 15 amino acids. CDR1 is MNHEY and CDR2 is SVGAGI in the germline V gene. CDR3: CASSSDRDFPYEQYF. CDR3 bases: TGTGCCAGCAGTTCCGACAGGGATTTTCCCTACGAGCAGTACTTC.

This chain connects TRBV7-8 to TRBJ2-3; 7 bases line up with TRBD1. CDR3 length: 15 amino acids. The germline V gene has CDR1 SGHVS and CDR2 FQNEAQ. The junction had 5 bases not matched to a gene; V was cut back by 1 base and J by 4 bases. CDR3 in amino acids: CASSLGGQGADTQYF. CDR3 bases: TGTGCCAGCAGCTTAGGGGGGCAGGGGGCAGATACGCAGTATTTT.

The J gene is TRBJ2-7, the V gene TRBV2; 10 positions match TRBD2. V lost 5 bases and J lost 6; bases outside the gene matches: 13. Germline values: CDR1 SNHLY, CDR2 FYNNEI. The length of the CDR3 is 16 residues. The DNA for the CDR3 is TGTGCCAGCAGTAATAGCGGGAGGATTGGGGCTAGCGAGCAGTACTTC. Translation gives CASSNSGRIGASEQYF.

The V call is TRBV5-4, the J call TRBJ2-1; TRBD2 matches 7 bases. Germline assignment: CDR1 SGHNT and CDR2 YYREEE (reference sequence). This CDR3 has 16 amino acids. The ends lost 4 bases at V and 6 bases at J; junction bases unmatched: 13. The CDR3 coding sequence is TGTGCCAGCAGCCAACACCTACTAGCGCGTATCAATGAGCAGTTCTTC. This gives the protein CASSQHLLARINEQFF.

The chain is built from TRBV27 and TRBJ1-5; possible D gene TRBD1, 5 bases. V gave up 5 bases and J gave up 4 bases, with 18 bases separating them. Per germline, CDR1 MNHEY and CDR2 SMNVEV (reference sequence). CDR3 length equals 16 residues. The CDR3 bases are TGTGCCAGCAGTCCTAGGAATAGACAGTATAATCAGCCCCAGCATTTT. As protein: CASSPRNRQYNQPQHF.

The J gene is TRBJ1-1, the V gene TRBV5-1; maybe TRBD1 (5 bases). The V gene's germline CDR1 is SGHRS and CDR2 YFSETQ. The CDR3 is 15 residues long. V was clipped by 4 bases and J by 6 bases, with 19 bases between them. The CDR3 protein is CASSPRGGSMPEAFF. The CDR3, as DNA: TGCGCCAGCAGCCCCCGGGGGGGTTCGATGCCTGAAGCTTTCTTT.

This clone was recorded many times. The V gene is TRBV7-9, the J gene TRBJ2-2, with 14 bases aligning to TRBD2. J gave up 6 bases and V 5 bases, and 5 bases lay outside the gene matches. CDR1 and CDR2 from the germline V gene are SEHNR and FQNEAQ (reference sequence). The CDR3 extends over 16 amino acids. The CDR3 is CASSPGLAGVAGELFF. CDR3 coding DNA: TGTGCCAGCAGCCCGGGACTAGCGGGAGTTGCCGGGGAGCTGTTTTTT.

In its sample, this clone was seen once. The chain couples TRBV9 to TRBJ1-6; 8 bases align to TRBD1. The CDR3 is made up of 15 amino acids. CDR1 is SGDLS, CDR2 YYNGEE, per germline. J was trimmed by 8 bases and V by 2 bases; bases with no gene match: 6. The CDR3 nucleotides read TGTGCCAGCAGCGTGGATGGACAGGGCGATTCACCCCTCCACTTT. Residues: CASSVDGQGDSPLHF.

This chain uses TRBV2 with TRBJ2-2, with 7 positions matching TRBD1. CDR1 and CDR2 from the germline V gene are SNHLY and FYNNEI. V lost 3 bases, J lost 8 bases, and 9 bases stayed unmatched. The CDR3 extends over 15 amino acids. CDR3 residues: CASSDHRGRSGELFF. In nucleotides, the CDR3 is TGTGCCAGCAGTGATCACAGGGGACGTTCTGGGGAGCTGTTTTTT.

The rearrangement links TRBV7-2 to TRBJ2-7; D uncertain. The ends were cut back, 3 bases at V and 6 bases at J, with 9 bases in the middle. The CDR3 length is 12 residues. Germline CDR1 reads SGHTA; CDR2 reads FQGNSA. The CDR3 bases are TGTGCCAGCAGCTTGTATGGAGTCGAGCAGTACTTC. It specifies CASSLYGVEQYF.

The rearrangement uses TRBV2 and TRBJ2-5, with a weak D call TRBD2 (5 bases). The CDR3 loop spans 15 amino acids. V was pared by 7 bases and J by 1 base, with 16 bases between. CDR1 is SNHLY, CDR2 FYNNEI, per germline. The CDR3 bases are TGTGCCAGCACCTTGGACTCCTACGTCCAAGAGACCCAGTACTTC. Protein product: CASTLDSYVQETQYF.

Points on this clone: The conserved closing phenylalanine or tryptophan is absent in this CDR3, likely reflecting a read error. The limits of the CDR3 on the DNA are not certain, so only TCRdb's listed CDR3 is given. The chain recombines TRBV6-2 or TRBV6-3 with TRBJ2-7; no check of the table's D call, TRBD2, against the DNA was made. The CDR3 has 13 residues if both end residues are counted. Germline-derived CDR1 and CDR2 are MNHEY and SVGEGT. CDR3 sequence: CASSNDGLAGAPC.

The gene calls are TRBV9 and TRBJ2-3; 7 nucleotides align to TRBD1. The CDR3 loop spans 16 amino acids. Germline-derived CDR1 and CDR2 are SGDLS and YYNGEE. Trimming at V came to 0 bases and at J to 3 bases, leaving 7 bases not matched to a gene. The CDR3, as DNA: TGTGCCAGCAGCGTAGAATCAGGGGGAAGGACAGATACGCAGTATTTT. This gives the protein CASSVESGGRTDTQYF.

The CDR3 is CAGQGYAYNEQFF. CDR3 coding DNA: TGTGCCGGCCAGGGGTACGCCTACAATGAGCAGTTCTTC. The V call is TRBV24-1, the J call TRBJ2-1; D is possibly TRBD1 (6 bases). This CDR3 region has 13 residues. V gave up 12 bases and J gave up 2 bases, with 13 bases separating them. The germline CDR1 and CDR2 sequences are KGHDR and SFDVKD.

The gene calls are TRBV3-1 (or the pseudogene TRBV3-2) and TRBJ1-2; no reliable D call. The CDR3 spans 11 residues. Trimming shortened V by 5 bases and J by 13 bases, and 14 bases separated the two germline ends. Germline V gene sequence: CDR1 LGHDT, CDR2 YNNKEL (reference sequence). The CDR3: CASSDAGSLTF. The CDR3 nucleotides are TGTGCCAGCAGCGACGCGGGCAGCCTCACCTTC.

The rearrangement joins TRBV4-2 to TRBJ1-6; D uncertain. Trimming removed 3 bases at V and 8 bases at J, with 17 bases between. The CDR3 covers 16 residues. Germline loops: CDR1 LGHNA, CDR2 YNFKEQ. The CDR3 DNA reads as TGTGCCAGCAGCCAGTTCGGGGAGGGAGTTTATTCACCCCTCCACTTT. It encodes CASSQFGEGVYSPLHF.

This rearrangement joins TRBV5-8 to TRBJ2-5, with D perhaps TRBD2 (6 bases). The ends were cut back, 4 bases at V and 5 bases at J, with 18 bases in the middle. The germline gives CDR1 SGHTS, CDR2 YDEGEE. This CDR3 has 15 residues. The CDR3 is CASSKGEVTGETQYF. For the CDR3, the DNA is TGTGCCAGCAGCAAAGGGGAGGTCACCGGGGAGACCCAGTACTTC.

This clone appeared once. This chain uses TRBV10-3 with TRBJ2-7; a possible D gene is TRBD1 (6 bases). The germline CDR1 and CDR2 sequences are ENHRY and SYGVKD. The CDR3 contains 12 residues. Trimming cost V 10 bases and J 2 bases, with 12 bases left between them. The CDR3 DNA reads as TGTGCCACCAGCAGGGGAACCTACGAGCAGTACTTC. Residues: CATSRGTYEQYF.

J is TRBJ2-2 and V is TRBV7-9; D perhaps matches TRBD1 (6 bases). Per germline, CDR1 SEHNR and CDR2 FQNEAQ (reference sequence). V was clipped by 5 bases and J by 7 bases, with 14 bases between them. The length of the CDR3 is 14 residues. CDR3 amino acids: CASSVRGGHGELFF. DNA for the CDR3: TGTGCCAGCAGCGTCAGGGGCGGACACGGGGAGCTGTTTTTT.

The chain joins TRBV4-2 to TRBJ2-7, with 10 positions matching TRBD2. The length of the CDR3 is 16 residues. Germline-derived CDR1 and CDR2 are LGHNA and YNFKEQ. Trimming took 4 bases from V and 2 from J; bases not matched to a gene: 8. CDR3 nucleotides: TGTGCCAGCAGCCGACCCACTAGCGGGGATCCCTACGAGCAGTACTTC. Protein sequence: CASSRPTSGDPYEQYF.

V gene TRBV2 combines with J gene TRBJ2-5, with 10 bases matching TRBD1. With V trimmed by 6 bases and J by 5 bases, 6 bases remained unmatched. The V gene's germline CDR1 is SNHLY and CDR2 FYNNEI. The CDR3 spans 14 residues. CDR3 protein: CASRKGQGSETQYF. In nucleotides, the CDR3 is TGTGCCAGCAGAAAGGGACAGGGGAGCGAGACCCAGTACTTC.

This chain connects TRBV7-9 to TRBJ1-2, with TRBD1 matching over 8 bases. Germline V CDR1 and CDR2: SEHNR, FQNEAQ (reference sequence). J was trimmed by 5 bases and V by 0 bases; bases with no gene match: 5. The CDR3 sequence is 15 residues long. The CDR3, as DNA: TGTGCCAGCAGCTTAGCCTGGACAGGGTATTATGGCTACACCTTC. Protein product: CASSLAWTGYYGYTF.